Given below is one T cell receptor beta chain in context. The antigen is not known. An assay was performed, and its level was deep. The table came from immunoSEQ multiplex PCR; TCRdb's copy has only in-frame clones and leaves some out. Of 2 million to 2.5 million clones listed, more than 85% are singletons. The record originates from a study of shared clonotypes between healthy human individuals. Whole-study context: Donors had three CD4 naive, three CD4 memory, two CD8 naive and one CD8 memory plate apiece. Findings and caveats of the study: Non-shared clonotypes had lower generation probabilities than those shared by all four donors.

Germline CDR1 and CDR2: WSHSY and SAAADI. With 6 bases clipped from V and 7 bases from J, the junction kept 8 bases outside the gene matches. This CDR3 has 14 residues. This sequence joins TRBV10-2 and TRBJ1-2, with TRBD1 identical over 10 bases. This TCR derives from a man aged 18-30 years in good health. Some clones in this sample may be carry-over from other donors' samples. Specimen: naive CD4+ T cells from PBMCs. The subset: CD45RA+ positively selected. The CDR3 DNA sequence: TGCGCCAGCAGCCCCCTCGGGACAGGGGTTGGCTACACCTTC. Protein sequence: CASSPLGTGVGYTF.